This T cell receptor beta chain was profiled in a study of PD-L1 blockade in urothelial cancer. Sequencing used immunoSEQ multiplex PCR; TCRdb keeps in-frame clones, though not all of them. Here the sample spans about 38,000 clones, roughly 80% being singletons. The CDR3 has 15 residues. V lost 0 bases and J lost 2; bases outside the gene matches: 4. Germline CDR1 SGHNT, CDR2 YYREEE (reference sequence). Time point described: pretreatment peripheral blood. The rearrangement links TRBV5-4 to TRBJ2-5; 7 nucleotides agree with TRBD2. Specimen: PBMCs, collected around atezolizumab (anti-PD-L1) treatment. The clonotype originates from a man older than 75 with urothelial cancer. The CDR3 DNA is TGTGCCAGCAGCTTGGTCCTAGCGGATCAAGAGACCCAGTACTTC. It codes for CASSLVLADQETQYF.